This is a list of T cell receptor beta chains from one sample in a study of shared clonotypes between healthy human individuals. Profiled with immunoSEQ multiplex PCR; TCRdb holds only in-frame clones, not every one. This repertoire shows fewer than 850,000 clones, about 96% found once; its top ten account for about 0.22%. What was sequenced was naive CD8+ T cells sorted from blood. All receptors come from a man aged 30-40 years in good health. The CDR3 runs from the conserved cysteine through the conserved F or W. The D gene is left open where the match is weak. Clone size appears in some rows only: once, few, many, or a class for an expanded clone.

J gene,V gene,D gene,clone size,CDR3 DNA,CDR3 protein
TRBJ1-5,TRBV5-1,-,-,TGCGCCAGCAGCCCCGGTTATAGCAATCAGCCCCAGCATTTT,CASSPGYSNQPQHF
TRBJ2-7,TRBV9,-,-,TGTGCCAGCAGCCTTGCCGGGGTAGGCGAGCAGTACTTC,CASSLAGVGEQYF
TRBJ2-7,TRBV6-1,TRBD1,-,TGTGCCAGCAGTGAATGGGGACAGGGCTACGAGCAGTACTTC,CASSEWGQGYEQYF
TRBJ2-7,TRBV25-1,-,once,TGTGCCAGCAGTGAATCCCATATCTACGAGCAGTACTTC,CASSESHIYEQYF
TRBJ2-7,TRBV7-3,-,-,TGTGCCAGCAGCTTACCCCGTGGGGGCGAGCTAATCTACGAGCAGTACTTC,CASSLPRGGELIYEQYF
TRBJ2-7,TRBV15,TRBD1,-,TGTGCCACCAGCACACCATACGGGACAGGGGCGGCCTACGAGCAGTACTTC,CATSTPYGTGAAYEQYF
TRBJ2-3,TRBV9,TRBD1,-,TGTGCCAGCAGCGCTACTCGGACAGGGACACGCACAGATACGCAGTATTTT,CASSATRTGTRTDTQYF
TRBJ2-3,TRBV2,-,-,TGTGCCAGCGGGTTTTTAGCTAGCACAGATACGCAGTATTTT,CASGFLASTDTQYF
TRBJ2-7,TRBV6-5,TRBD1,-,TGTGCCAGCAGGCGGGACAGGGCCAACGAGCAGTACTTC,CASRRDRANEQYF
TRBJ2-1,TRBV7-9,-,-,TGTGCCAGCAGCCCTTCGAACAATGAGCAGTTCTTC,CASSPSNNEQFF
TRBJ2-1,TRBV7-6,TRBD2,once,TGTGCCAGCAGCTCACGGACTAGCGGGAGGCCCTCCTACAATGAGCAGTTCTTC,CASSSRTSGRPSYNEQFF
TRBJ2-2,TRBV10-3,-,-,TGTGCCATCAGTGCACCCGGCGTCGCTGGGGACACCGGGGAGCTGTTTTTT,CAISAPGVAGDTGELFF
TRBJ2-1,TRBV6-1,-,-,TGTGCCAGCAGTAAGCTGCCGTCTTCTTACAATGAGCAGTTCTTC,CASSKLPSSYNEQFF
TRBJ1-1,TRBV6-5,TRBD1,-,TGTGCCAGCAGGTGGACAGGTGGAAACACTGAAGCTTTCTTT,CASRWTGGNTEAFF
TRBJ1-1,TRBV9,-,once,TGTGCCAGCAGCCCGCGACAGGTGAGGAACACTGAAGCTTTCTTT,CASSPRQVRNTEAFF
TRBJ2-2,TRBV7-2,-,-,TGTGCCAGTCCCAATCCGGGAACCGGGGAGCTGTTTTTT,CASPNPGTGELFF
TRBJ2-1,TRBV11-2,TRBD2,-,TGTGCCAGCAGCTCCGCGGGGGAGGATGAGCAGTTCTTC,CASSSAGEDEQFF
TRBJ2-7,TRBV28,-,once,TGTGCCAGCAGTTTAAGAGGGGCCCCGATCTCCGAGCAGTACTTC,CASSLRGAPISEQYF
TRBJ2-7,TRBV12-5,-,-,TGTGCTAGTGGTTTGGCCCCCCACCTCGAGCAGTACTTC,CASGLAPHLEQYF
TRBJ2-7,TRBV19,-,once,TGTGCCAGTAGTCCCACAGGTTACGAGCAGTACTTC,CASSPTGYEQYF
TRBJ2-2,TRBV5-1,TRBD1,-,TGCGCCAGCAGCTTAAGACAGGGCGCTGGGATCGGGGAGCTGTTTTTT,CASSLRQGAGIGELFF
TRBJ1-4,TRBV2,TRBD1,-,TGTGCCAGCACCGGGGGACAGGGAGGTGAAAAACTGTTTTTT,CASTGGQGGEKLFF
TRBJ2-1,TRBV6-6,TRBD2,-,TGTGCCAGCAGTCCGGGACTAGCGGCATATGAGCAGTTCTTC,CASSPGLAAYEQFF
TRBJ2-5,TRBV29-1,TRBD2,once,TGCAGCGTTGAAGGAGGGACTAGCGGGAGTGAGACCCAGTACTTC,CSVEGGTSGSETQYF
TRBJ1-1,TRBV27,TRBD1,-,TGTGCCAGCAGTCGGACAGGGATGAACACTGAAGCTTTCTTT,CASSRTGMNTEAFF
TRBJ2-2,TRBV5-1,TRBD1,-,TGCGCCAGCAGCTTGGCCAAAGGGACAGAAACCACCGGGGAGCTGTTTTTT,CASSLAKGTETTGELFF
TRBJ2-7,TRBV27,-,-,TGTGCCAGCAGTTTACGAGCGATCGACGAGCAGTACTTC,CASSLRAIDEQYF
TRBJ2-2,TRBV7-9,-,-,TGTGCCAGCAGCCGCCCCGGGGACACCGGGGAGCTGTTTTTT,CASSRPGDTGELFF
TRBJ2-7,TRBV15,-,-,TGTGCCACCAGCGCCCCCCAGATATCCTACGAGCAGTACTTC,CATSAPQISYEQYF
TRBJ2-1,TRBV7-6,-,-,TGTGCCAGCAGTCTCACAGGTTTCAATGAGCAGTTCTTC,CASSLTGFNEQFF
TRBJ2-7,TRBV4-1,TRBD1,-,TGCGCCAGCAGCCCCGGACAGGGAGGTATCTACGAGCAGTACTTC,CASSPGQGGIYEQYF
TRBJ2-1,TRBV15,TRBD2,once,TGTGCCACCAGGGGGACGACTAGCGGGATCTACAATGAGCAGTTCTTC,CATRGTTSGIYNEQFF
TRBJ2-7,TRBV27,-,-,TGTGCCAGCAGGCTCCAGTTACCTTCCTACGAGCAGTACTTC,CASRLQLPSYEQYF
TRBJ2-1,TRBV29-1,-,-,TGCAGCTGGGGACAACCGGACTACAATGAGCAGTTCTTC,CSWGQPDYNEQFF
TRBJ2-5,TRBV7-9,TRBD1,once,TGTGCCAGCAGCGCGTGGGACAGGGAAGAGACCCAGTACTTC,CASSAWDREETQYF
TRBJ1-2,TRBV13,-,-,TGTGCCAGCAGCCTCGGGGTTAACTATGGCTACACCTTC,CASSLGVNYGYTF
TRBJ2-7,TRBV11-3,-,-,TGTGCCAGCAGCTTGGGCCTCACCTACGAGCAGTACTTC,CASSLGLTYEQYF
TRBJ2-7,TRBV7-9,-,-,TGTGCCAGCAGCCCAATGACAGGGAGGGTCTACGAGCAGTACTTC,CASSPMTGRVYEQYF
TRBJ2-1,TRBV9,TRBD2,-,TGTGCCAGCAGCTGGGGACTAGCGGAAGACAATGAGCAGTTCTTC,CASSWGLAEDNEQFF
TRBJ2-1,TRBV19,-,-,TGTGCCAGTAGTATAGACGGTTACAATGAGCAGTTCTTC,CASSIDGYNEQFF
TRBJ2-7,TRBV6-1,TRBD2,-,TGTGCCAGCAGTGATTGGACTAGCGGGTACTCCTACGAGCAGTACTTC,CASSDWTSGYSYEQYF
TRBJ1-5,TRBV28,-,-,TGTGCCAGCAGTCGCAGGGGTTATAGCAATCAGCCCCAGCATTTT,CASSRRGYSNQPQHF
TRBJ2-7,TRBV7-9,-,-,TGTGCCAGCAGCTCCCTCTGGGAGCAGTACTTC,CASSSLWEQYF
TRBJ1-1,TRBV5-6,-,-,TGTGCCAGCAGCTTGGTAACGGCGGAAGCTTTCTTT,CASSLVTAEAFF
TRBJ2-3,TRBV14,TRBD2,-,TGTGCCAGCAGCCATTACCCTGTGACTAGCGGGATCGGTACAGATACGCAGTATTTT,CASSHYPVTSGIGTDTQYF
TRBJ2-3,TRBV19,TRBD2,-,TGTGCCAGTAGTATGCCGACTAGCGGGAGAGATACGCAGTATTTT,CASSMPTSGRDTQYF
TRBJ2-3,TRBV9,-,-,TGTGCCAGCACAGCAACGGGAGCCACAGATACGCAGTATTTT,CASTATGATDTQYF
TRBJ2-5,TRBV7-9,TRBD1,-,TGTGCCAGCAGCTGGGTAGGACAGGGGGTGGAAGAGACCCAGTACTTC,CASSWVGQGVEETQYF
TRBJ1-1,TRBV9,TRBD1,-,TGTGCCAGCAGTCAGGGGGCTGCCACTGAAGCTTTCTTT,CASSQGAATEAFF
TRBJ2-7,TRBV13,-,-,TGTGCCAGCAGCGACAAGGACTCCTACGAGCAGTACTTC,CASSDKDSYEQYF
TRBJ2-1,TRBV4-2,-,-,TGTGCCAGCAGCCAAGAAAAGGGATATTTAGTAGATGAGCAGTTCTTC,CASSQEKGYLVDEQFF
TRBJ2-1,TRBV7-6,-,-,TGTGCCAGCAGCTTTGGCAGGGTGGCCTACAATGAGCAGTTCTTC,CASSFGRVAYNEQFF
TRBJ1-1,TRBV7-9,-,-,TGTGCCAGCAGCCACAGCGAGCTAGAAGAAGCTTTCTTT,CASSHSELEEAFF
TRBJ2-5,TRBV9,TRBD1,once,TGTGCCAGCAGCTCGAGGGGGTCAGGGGGCTTGCAAGAGACCCAGTACTTC,CASSSRGSGGLQETQYF
TRBJ1-1,TRBV5-1,TRBD1,-,TGCGCCAGCAGCTTATCCACAGGGGGCAATACTGAAGCTTTCTTT,CASSLSTGGNTEAFF
TRBJ2-1,TRBV18,-,-,TGTGCCAGCTCACCACCAGAGGGGACGATTGACAATGAGCAGTTCTTC,CASSPPEGTIDNEQFF
TRBJ2-1,TRBV4-1,-,-,TGCGCCAGCAGCCAAGCAGGTGTGGGCTACAATGAGCAGTTCTTC,CASSQAGVGYNEQFF
TRBJ2-1,TRBV29-1,TRBD1,once,TGCAGCACCTCCGGGACAGAGCGCTCCTACAATGAGCAGTTCTTC,CSTSGTERSYNEQFF
TRBJ1-1,TRBV7-9,TRBD1,-,TGTGCCAGCAGCTCTCCGACAGGGGGCGTCATGAACACTGAAGCTTTCTTT,CASSSPTGGVMNTEAFF